The 14 T cell receptor beta chains in this list originate from one sample, sequenced in a study of blood T cells in healthy people across ages. Sample-barcoded 5' priming and a J-beta primer mix drove a second PCR of roughly 6 to 12 cycles. Via MiXCR, TCRdb re-called the 5' RACE reads, giving one row per CDR3 protein. The sample carries over a million distinct CDR3 sequences, approximately 26% recorded once. These data were also filed under a second study, of T cells of mothers and their children.

Sequencing was carried out using blood. The receptor set was obtained from a girl aged 2 to 9 in good health.

A few counts support this clonotype. The rearrangement uses TRBV4-2 and TRBJ1-4, with 9 bases aligning to TRBD1. Germline V gene sequence: CDR1 LGHNA, CDR2 YNFKEQ. With V trimmed by 4 bases and J by 10 bases, 13 bases remained unmatched. The CDR3 has 16 residues. The CDR3 loop is CASSLGQGPQEGKLFF. In nucleotides, the CDR3 is TGTGCCAGCAGCCTAGGACAGGGGCCCCAGGAAGGAAAACTGTTTTTT.

The V call is TRBV12-3 or TRBV12-4, the J call TRBJ2-3; D is possibly TRBD2 (5 bases). V was shortened by 3 bases and J by 3 bases, with 22 bases between the two germline ends. CDR3 length: 18 residues. The CDR3 spells CASSFGLAGRDRTDTQYF. DNA for the CDR3: TGTGCCAGCAGTTTCGGGCTAGCTGGGAGAGACCGAACAGATACGCAGTATTTT.

This clonotype was detected only a few times. The chain joins TRBV6-2 or TRBV6-3 to TRBJ2-5, with 9 bases that match TRBD2. With V trimmed by 6 bases and J by 1 base, 12 bases remained unmatched. The CDR3 has 17 residues. Germline CDR1 MNHEY, CDR2 SVGEGT. CDR3 in amino acids: CASRRPIAGARQETQYF. In DNA form, the CDR3 reads TGTGCCAGCAGAAGACCCATAGCGGGGGCTCGCCAAGAGACCCAGTACTTC.

The chain has TRBV7-2 and TRBJ2-5; 15 bases align to TRBD2. The length of the CDR3 is 15 residues. Trimming took 4 bases from V and 6 from J; bases not matched to a gene: 3. Per germline, CDR1 SGHTA and CDR2 FQGNSA. The CDR3 spells CASSWGLAGGQTQYF. The CDR3 DNA reads as TGTGCCAGCAGCTGGGGACTAGCGGGAGGACAGACCCAGTACTTC.

V is TRBV13 and J is TRBJ2-7; no clear D. CDR3 length: 14 residues. V dropped 4 bases and J dropped 3 bases, with 13 bases sitting between them. Germline CDR1 reads PRHDT; CDR2 reads FYEKMQ (reference sequence). DNA for the CDR3: TGTGCCAGCAGCTCGAGTTGGCCCAACTACGAGCAGTACTTC. Translated, it gives CASSSSWPNYEQYF.

This clonotype showed up just once. Mismatch with germline at one junction end may stem from a read error. This chain uses TRBV28 with TRBJ2-5; D is ambiguous. The germline gives CDR1 MDHEN, CDR2 SYDVKM. This CDR3 spans 11 amino acids. CDR3 in DNA: TGTGCCAGCAGCTCTAATCCACCCCGGTTCTTC. This gives the protein CASSSNPPRFF.

With respect to this clonotype: A much bigger clone sits one base away, suggesting this may be a read error. V is TRBV24-1 and J is TRBJ2-2, with D possibly matching TRBD1 (6 bases). Trimming left V 4 bases short and J 7 bases short, with 18 bases between. The CDR3 sequence is 16 residues long. In germline, CDR1 is KGHDR, CDR2 SFDVKD. The CDR3 region has the DNA TGTGCCACCAGTGACTTGGACAGTAGAATGGTCGGGGAGCTGTTTTTT. Translation: CATSDLDSRMVGELFF.

This clonotype was observed a handful of times. This chain connects TRBV7-9 to TRBJ2-1; D unclear. Germline V gene sequence: CDR1 SEHNR, CDR2 FQNEAQ (reference sequence). The CDR3 is 13 residues long. V dropped 9 bases and J dropped 0 bases, with 9 bases sitting between them. The CDR3 DNA reads TGTGCCAGTTTGAAGAACTCCTACAATGAGCAGTTCTTC. It specifies CASLKNSYNEQFF.

V usage is TRBV3-1 and J usage is TRBJ2-5, with a possible D match to TRBD2 (5 bases). V was cut by 4 bases and J by 5 bases, with 14 bases left in between. CDR1 and CDR2 (germline): LGHDT, YNNKEL (reference sequence). The CDR3 has 14 residues. The CDR3, as DNA: TGTGCCAGCAGCCCCCGGGATACGTTCGAGACCCAGTACTTC. Its protein product is CASSPRDTFETQYF.

V usage is TRBV20-1 and J usage is TRBJ2-3; D ambiguous. There are 13 residues in the CDR3. In germline, CDR1 is DFQATT, CDR2 SNEGSKA (reference sequence). Trimming left V 0 bases short and J 4 bases short, with 8 bases between. The CDR3 sequence: CSARDVGPDTQYF. The CDR3 coding sequence is TGCAGTGCTAGAGATGTGGGTCCAGATACGCAGTATTTT.

V gene TRBV24-1 combines with J gene TRBJ2-5; 7 nucleotides agree with TRBD2. Germline V gene data show CDR1 as KGHDR and CDR2 as SFDVKD. V trimming: 7 bases; J trimming: 5 bases; junction bases outside the gene matches: 18. This CDR3 region has 17 residues. For the CDR3, the DNA is TGTGCCACCAGCGACCCGACCCCTAGGCGGGAGATGGAGACCCAGTACTTC. The encoded protein is CATSDPTPRREMETQYF.

V gene TRBV11-3 combines with J gene TRBJ1-1, with D unresolved. CDR1 and CDR2 from the germline V gene are SGHNT and YENEEA. This CDR3 region has 13 residues. Trimming took 7 bases from V and 0 from J, leaving 9 bases between them. In nucleotides, the CDR3 is TGTGCCAGCATGGACCGCTTGAACACTGAAGCTTTCTTT. This encodes CASMDRLNTEAFF.

The sample holds a few counts of this clonotype. CDR3 nucleotide sequence: TGTGCCAGCAATCTGGGAGAGGGATCCACAGATACGCAGTATTTT. It encodes CASNLGEGSTDTQYF. The gene calls are TRBV28 and TRBJ2-3; possibly TRBD2 for D (5 bases). The germline V and J ends were trimmed by 7 bases and 2 bases, with 16 bases remaining between them. This CDR3 contains 15 residues. From germline, CDR1 is MDHEN and CDR2 SYDVKM.

A word on this clonotype: Its ends do not fully match the called genes, so a read error is possible. The V and J genes are TRBV7-2 and TRBJ2-7; possible D gene TRBD2, 6 bases. The CDR3 runs to 14 residues. Germline CDR1 reads SGHTA; CDR2 reads FQGNSA. This CDR3 reads CASSTDSRGGGVDF. CDR3 bases: TGTGCCAGCAGCACCGACTCTAGGGGCGGCGGGGTTGACTTC.